This is a list of T cell receptor beta chains from one sample in a study of CD8+ T cells in alopecia areata. Method: immunoSEQ multiplex PCR; TCRdb's copy keeps in-frame clones and lacks some. The repertoire consists of some 200,000 clones, with approximately 56% occurring once and the leading ten covering over 3%. The material was CD4+ T cells sorted from blood, obtained at week 4, from a patient treated with tofacitinib. These receptors all stem from a human donor with alopecia areata. Each CDR3 is given with its conserved first and last residue. The D gene is left open where the match is weak. The size of a clone is reported for some rows only, either as once, few or many, or as a class for expanded clones.

TRBV30	TRBJ2-7	-	-	CAWSRGQYEQYF	TGTGCCTGGAGTCGGGGGCAGTACGAGCAGTACTTC
TRBV5-6	TRBJ2-1	TRBD2	-	CASRLRRGAPLEGEQFF	TGTGCCAGCAGGTTGCGGCGGGGGGCCCCCCTCGAGGGTGAGCAGTTCTTC
TRBV5-1	TRBJ2-7	-	-	CASSLDVEQYF	TGCGCCAGCAGCTTGGATGTGGAGCAGTACTTC
TRBV30	TRBJ1-2	TRBD1	-	CACTGAERGYTF	TGTGCCTGCACAGGGGCCGAGAGGGGCTACACCTTC
TRBV29-1	TRBJ2-5	-	once	CSVVSKETQYF	TGCAGCGTTGTTAGCAAAGAGACCCAGTACTTC
TRBV5-6	TRBJ2-3	-	-	CASSRTIGTDTQYF	TGTGCCAGCAGCCGGACTATTGGCACAGATACGCAGTATTTT
TRBV29-1	TRBJ2-2	-	-	CSVGPNTGELFF	TGCAGCGTTGGACCGAACACCGGGGAGCTGTTTTTT
TRBV5-1	TRBJ1-1	TRBD1	-	CASSARQGAEAFF	TGCGCCAGCAGCGCCAGACAGGGGGCTGAAGCTTTCTTT
TRBV5-8	TRBJ2-3	-	-	CASSFGPGQLPLATQYF	TGTGCCAGCAGTTTTGGGCCGGGACAACTTCCTTTGGCAACGCAGTATTTT
TRBV10-3	TRBJ2-3	-	few	CAISENAETQYF	TGTGCCATCAGTGAGAATGCAGAGACGCAGTATTTT
TRBV9	TRBJ1-2	TRBD1	-	CASSFTGDYGYTF	TGTGCCAGCAGCTTCACAGGGGACTATGGCTACACCTTC
TRBV6-1	TRBJ1-5	-	-	CASSGFGGQPQHF	TGTGCCAGCAGTGGATTTGGCGGGCAGCCCCAGCATTTT
TRBV5-6	TRBJ1-6	-	-	CASSASKPPLHF	TGTGCCAGCAGCGCCTCGAAACCACCCCTCCACTTT
TRBV5-1	TRBJ1-1	TRBD1	-	CASSLGQGAGNTEAFF	TGCGCCAGCAGCTTGGGACAGGGGGCTGGAAACACTGAAGCTTTCTTT
TRBV29-1	TRBJ2-7	-	-	CSVIKGGGSYEQYF	TGCAGCGTTATAAAGGGGGGGGGCTCCTACGAGCAGTACTTC
TRBV9	TRBJ1-6	TRBD1	once	CASSARGDSPLHF	TGTGCCAGCAGCGCCAGGGGGGACTCACCCCTCCACTTT
TRBV30	TRBJ2-2	-	few	CAWSVRSRETGELFF	TGTGCCTGGAGTGTACGTTCCAGGGAAACCGGGGAGCTGTTTTTT
TRBV7-8	TRBJ2-7	-	-	CASSLGRGLGPYEQYF	TGTGCCAGCAGCCTCGGAAGGGGTTTGGGCCCCTACGAGCAGTACTTC
TRBV29-1	TRBJ2-7	TRBD2	-	CSVEPLAGPFPYEQYF	TGCAGCGTCGAGCCATTAGCGGGGCCATTTCCCTACGAGCAGTACTTC
TRBV18	TRBJ2-7	-	-	CASSPGAGAYYEQYF	TGTGCCAGCTCACCGGGTGCGGGGGCATACTACGAGCAGTACTTC
TRBV7-8	TRBJ1-1	-	-	CASSLGRMNTEAFF	TGTGCCAGCAGCTTAGGACGGATGAACACTGAAGCTTTCTTT
TRBV11-2	TRBJ1-6	-	-	CASSLARGGHSPLHF	TGTGCCAGCAGCTTAGCTAGAGGGGGGCATTCACCCCTCCACTTT
TRBV28	TRBJ1-1	-	-	CATNPSYTEAFF	TGTGCCACCAACCCCAGTTACACTGAAGCTTTCTTT
TRBV20-1	TRBJ2-2	-	-	CSARAGAELFF	TGCAGTGCTAGAGCAGGGGCGGAGCTGTTTTTT
TRBV25-1	TRBJ2-2	-	-	CASTETGNTGELFF	TGTGCCAGCACCGAGACAGGGAACACCGGGGAGCTGTTTTTT
TRBV5-4	TRBJ2-2	-	-	CASRSDSLRSTGELFF	TGTGCCAGCAGATCTGACAGCCTTCGGAGCACCGGGGAGCTGTTTTTT
TRBV11-2	TRBJ2-7	-	-	CASSLRQARGREQYF	TGTGCCAGCAGCTTGAGACAGGCACGGGGTAGGGAGCAGTACTTC
TRBV7-2	TRBJ2-2	-	few	CASSLQPTGELFF	TGTGCCAGCAGCTTACAGCCCACCGGGGAGCTGTTTTTT
TRBV7-9	TRBJ2-5	TRBD2	-	CASSPGTSGGGETQYF	TGTGCCAGCAGCCCCGGGACTAGCGGGGGAGGAGAGACCCAGTACTTC
TRBV19	TRBJ1-5	-	-	CASSLGHYSNQPQHF	TGTGCCAGTAGTCTGGGACACTATAGCAATCAGCCCCAGCATTTT
TRBV30	TRBJ1-2	TRBD1	-	CAWSVGTGQANGYTF	TGTGCCTGGAGTGTTGGCACGGGACAGGCGAATGGCTACACCTTC
TRBV4-2	TRBJ2-1	-	-	CASSRDTSRFGEQFF	TGTGCCAGCAGTCGAGACACTAGCAGGTTCGGTGAGCAGTTCTTC
TRBV29-1	TRBJ1-6	-	-	CSVEAGVGSPLHF	TGCAGCGTTGAAGCGGGAGTAGGGAGCCCCCTCCACTTT
TRBV29-1	TRBJ1-5	-	-	CSVEMGVGQPQHF	TGCAGCGTTGAAATGGGGGTCGGCCAGCCCCAGCATTTT
TRBV5-6	TRBJ2-7	-	-	CASSPVGSKGARYEQYF	TGTGCCAGCAGCCCCGTGGGATCTAAGGGTGCCCGCTACGAGCAGTACTTC
TRBV18	TRBJ1-6	TRBD1	-	CASATRGSSYNSPLHF	TGTGCCAGCGCCACCAGGGGGTCCTCCTATAATTCACCCCTCCACTTT
TRBV5-1	TRBJ1-1	-	-	CASSLAGVDTEAFF	TGCGCCAGCAGCCTCGCGGGGGTTGACACTGAAGCTTTCTTT
TRBV29-1	TRBJ1-1	-	-	CSVVGQMGTEAFF	TGCAGCGTTGTTGGGCAGATGGGCACTGAAGCTTTCTTT
TRBV30	TRBJ1-5	-	once	CATTPGGESNQPQHF	TGTGCCACCACGCCGGGGGGAGAGAGCAATCAGCCCCAGCATTTT
TRBV28	TRBJ2-1	-	-	CASSLRGLKRTYNEQFF	TGTGCCAGCAGTTTGCGGGGGCTAAAGAGGACCTACAATGAGCAGTTCTTC
TRBV29-1	TRBJ1-2	TRBD1	-	CSVDRGTDSPYGYTF	TGTAGCGTTGATCGTGGGACAGATTCCCCCTATGGCTACACCTTC
TRBV2	TRBJ2-2	TRBD2	-	CASRVTSGNTGELFF	TGTGCCAGCAGAGTGACTAGCGGTAACACCGGGGAGCTGTTTTTT
TRBV5-1	TRBJ2-7	TRBD1	-	CASSSAGTGRGEQYF	TGCGCCAGCAGCTCGGCCGGGACAGGGAGAGGCGAGCAGTACTTC
TRBV29-1	TRBJ1-2	-	-	CSVGSRDYGYTF	TGCAGCGTTGGGTCAAGGGACTATGGCTACACCTTC
TRBV15	TRBJ1-5	-	-	CATSRGQNNQPQHF	TGTGCCACCAGCAGAGGACAAAACAATCAGCCCCAGCATTTT
TRBV23-1	TRBJ2-5	-	-	CAKNFKGKETQYF	TGCGCCAAGAACTTTAAGGGAAAAGAGACCCAGTACTTC
TRBV5-1	TRBJ1-5	-	-	CASSLESGGQPQHF	TGCGCCAGCAGCTTGGAGTCCGGAGGTCAGCCCCAGCATTTT
TRBV4-1	TRBJ1-3	-	-	CASSHTGSADTIYF	TGCGCCAGCAGCCATACAGGGTCCGCGGACACCATATATTTT
TRBV29-1	TRBJ2-3	-	-	CSVDSGRTTQYF	TGCAGCGTTGACAGCGGGCGCACTACGCAGTATTTT